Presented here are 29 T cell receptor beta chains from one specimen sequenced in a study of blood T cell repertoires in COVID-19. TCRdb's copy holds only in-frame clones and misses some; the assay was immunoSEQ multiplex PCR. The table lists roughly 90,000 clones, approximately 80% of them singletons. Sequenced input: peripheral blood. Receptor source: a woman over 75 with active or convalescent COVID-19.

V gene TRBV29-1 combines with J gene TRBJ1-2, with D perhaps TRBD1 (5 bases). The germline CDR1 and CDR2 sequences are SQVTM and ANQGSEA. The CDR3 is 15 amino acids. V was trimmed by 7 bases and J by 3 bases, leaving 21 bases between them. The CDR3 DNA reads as TGCAGCGCCATAAACCTCGGGGGTTTGGACTATGGCTACACCTTC. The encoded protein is CSAINLGGLDYGYTF.

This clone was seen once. The CDR3 nucleotides are TGTGCCAGCAGCTTAGACAGGGGGCGTACGCAGTATTTT. Its protein product is CASSLDRGRTQYF. J is TRBJ2-3 and V is TRBV7-3; 10 nucleotides agree with TRBD1. In germline, CDR1 is SGHTA, CDR2 FQGTGA. The CDR3 sequence is 13 residues long. Unmatched junction bases numbered 1, after V lost 2 bases and J lost 8 bases.

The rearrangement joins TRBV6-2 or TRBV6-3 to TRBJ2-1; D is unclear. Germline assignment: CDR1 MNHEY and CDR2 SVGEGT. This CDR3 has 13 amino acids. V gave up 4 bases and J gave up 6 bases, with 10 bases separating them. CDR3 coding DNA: TGTGCCAGCAGTTCGGAGCATTTCAATGAGCAGTTCTTC. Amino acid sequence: CASSSEHFNEQFF.

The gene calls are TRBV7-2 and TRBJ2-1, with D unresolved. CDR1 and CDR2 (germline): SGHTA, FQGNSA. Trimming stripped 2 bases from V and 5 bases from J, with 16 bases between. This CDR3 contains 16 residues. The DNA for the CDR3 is TGTGCCAGCAGCTTATATGCCCTACGAATAAACAATGAGCAGTTCTTC. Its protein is CASSLYALRINNEQFF.

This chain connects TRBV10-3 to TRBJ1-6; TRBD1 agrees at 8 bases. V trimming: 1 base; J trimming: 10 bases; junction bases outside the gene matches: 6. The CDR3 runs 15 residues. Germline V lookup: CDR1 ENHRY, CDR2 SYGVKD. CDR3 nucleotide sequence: TGTGCCATCAGTGAGTTTGGACAGGGTGGCTCACCCCTCCACTTT. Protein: CAISEFGQGGSPLHF.

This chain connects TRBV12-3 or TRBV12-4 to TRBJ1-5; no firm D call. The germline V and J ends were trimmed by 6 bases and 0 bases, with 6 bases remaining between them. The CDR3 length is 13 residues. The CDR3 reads CASSIISNQPQHF. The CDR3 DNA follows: TGTGCCAGCAGCATCATTAGCAATCAGCCCCAGCATTTT.

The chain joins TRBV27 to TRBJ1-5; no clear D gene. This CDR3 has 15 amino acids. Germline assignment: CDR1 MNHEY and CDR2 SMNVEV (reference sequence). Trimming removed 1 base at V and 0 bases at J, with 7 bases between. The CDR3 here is CASSLFGDSNQPQHF. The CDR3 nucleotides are TGTGCCAGCAGTTTATTTGGAGATAGCAATCAGCCCCAGCATTTT.

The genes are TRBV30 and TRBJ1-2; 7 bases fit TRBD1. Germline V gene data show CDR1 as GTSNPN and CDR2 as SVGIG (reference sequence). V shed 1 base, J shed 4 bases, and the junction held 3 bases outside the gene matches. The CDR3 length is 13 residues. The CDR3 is CAWSEQGTYGYTF. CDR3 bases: TGTGCCTGGAGTGAACAGGGGACCTATGGCTACACCTTC.

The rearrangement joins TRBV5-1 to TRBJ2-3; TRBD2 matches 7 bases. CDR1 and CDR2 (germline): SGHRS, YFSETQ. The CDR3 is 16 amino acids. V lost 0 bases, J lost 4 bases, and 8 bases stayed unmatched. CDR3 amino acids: CASSLGGGRGADTQYF. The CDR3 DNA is TGCGCCAGCAGCTTGGGTGGCGGGAGAGGCGCAGATACGCAGTATTTT.

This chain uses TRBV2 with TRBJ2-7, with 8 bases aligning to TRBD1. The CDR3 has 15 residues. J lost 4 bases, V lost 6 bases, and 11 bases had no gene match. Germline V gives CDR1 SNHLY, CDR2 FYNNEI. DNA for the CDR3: TGTGCCAGCAGCAAATTCGGGACAGGTTCTTACGAGCAGTACTTC. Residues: CASSKFGTGSYEQYF.

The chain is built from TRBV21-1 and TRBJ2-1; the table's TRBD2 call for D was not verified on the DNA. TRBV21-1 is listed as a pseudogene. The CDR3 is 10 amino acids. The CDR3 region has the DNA TGTGCCAGCAGCAACTATGAGCAGTTCTTC. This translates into CASSNYEQFF.

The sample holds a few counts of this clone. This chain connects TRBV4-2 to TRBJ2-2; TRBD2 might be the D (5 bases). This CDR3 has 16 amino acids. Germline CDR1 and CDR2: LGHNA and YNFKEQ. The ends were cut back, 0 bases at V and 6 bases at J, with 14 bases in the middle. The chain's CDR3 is CASSQERVPRPGELFF. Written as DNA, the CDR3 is TGTGCCAGCAGCCAAGAGCGGGTCCCTCGGCCCGGGGAGCTGTTTTTT.

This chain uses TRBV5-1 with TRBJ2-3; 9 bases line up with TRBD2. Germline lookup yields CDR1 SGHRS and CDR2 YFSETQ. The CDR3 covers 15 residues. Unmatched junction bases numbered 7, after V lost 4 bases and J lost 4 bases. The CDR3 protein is CASSRAGGRADTQYF. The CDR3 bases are TGCGCCAGCAGCCGAGCGGGAGGAAGGGCAGATACGCAGTATTTT.

CDR3 DNA sequence: TGTGCCAGTAGTTTAACAGGGGAATATGGCTACACCTTC. This encodes CASSLTGEYGYTF. This sequence joins TRBV19 and TRBJ1-2; 7 positions agree with TRBD1. The junction had 5 bases not matched to a gene; V was cut back by 5 bases and J by 5 bases. Germline V lookup: CDR1 LNHDA, CDR2 SQIVND (reference sequence). This CDR3 has 13 residues.

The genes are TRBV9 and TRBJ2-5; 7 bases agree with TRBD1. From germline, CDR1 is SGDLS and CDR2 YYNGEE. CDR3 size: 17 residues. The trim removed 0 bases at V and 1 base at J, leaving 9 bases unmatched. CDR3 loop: CASSVAGGQLPQETQYF. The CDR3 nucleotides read TGTGCCAGCAGCGTAGCTGGGGGACAGTTACCCCAAGAGACCCAGTACTTC.

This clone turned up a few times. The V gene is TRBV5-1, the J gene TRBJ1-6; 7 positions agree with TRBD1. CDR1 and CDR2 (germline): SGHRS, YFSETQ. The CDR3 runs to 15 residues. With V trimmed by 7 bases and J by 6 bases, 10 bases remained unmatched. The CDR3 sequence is CASGSQGVGNSPLHF. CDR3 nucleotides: TGCGCCAGCGGAAGTCAGGGGGTCGGTAATTCACCCCTCCACTTT.

The CDR3 loop reads CASSQVIWDRGSGANVLTF. The CDR3 coding sequence is TGTGCCAGCAGCCAAGTAATTTGGGACAGGGGATCTGGGGCCAACGTCCTGACTTTC. The V call is TRBV3-1 (or the pseudogene TRBV3-2), the J call TRBJ2-6; the match to TRBD1 covers 10 bases. V gave up 1 base and J gave up 1 base; unmatched junction bases: 7. Per germline, CDR1 LGHDT and CDR2 YNNKEL (reference sequence). There are 19 residues in the CDR3.

CDR3 loop: CASSPGRGTTNEKLFF. Here the CDR3 DNA reads TGTGCCAGCAGCCCAGGCCGGGGTACAACTAATGAAAAACTGTTTTTT. The chain couples TRBV7-9 to TRBJ1-4; D is uncertain. The CDR3 contains 16 residues. The V end was cut by 5 bases, the J end by 0 bases, with 13 bases between. Germline CDR1 is SEHNR and CDR2 is FQNEAQ (reference sequence).

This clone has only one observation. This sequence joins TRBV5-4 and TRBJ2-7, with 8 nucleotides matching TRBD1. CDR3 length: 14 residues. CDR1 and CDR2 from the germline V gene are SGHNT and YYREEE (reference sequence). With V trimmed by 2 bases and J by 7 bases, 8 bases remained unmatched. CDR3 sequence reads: CASSLTGGLSEQYF. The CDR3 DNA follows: TGTGCCAGCAGCTTAACAGGGGGTCTTAGTGAGCAGTACTTC.

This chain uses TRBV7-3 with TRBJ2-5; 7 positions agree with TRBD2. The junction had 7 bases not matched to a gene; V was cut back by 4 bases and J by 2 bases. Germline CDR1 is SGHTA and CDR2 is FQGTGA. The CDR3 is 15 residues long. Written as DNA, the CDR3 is TGTGCCAGCAGCTACGGGGGGAGGTTGCAAGAGACCCAGTACTTC. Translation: CASSYGGRLQETQYF.

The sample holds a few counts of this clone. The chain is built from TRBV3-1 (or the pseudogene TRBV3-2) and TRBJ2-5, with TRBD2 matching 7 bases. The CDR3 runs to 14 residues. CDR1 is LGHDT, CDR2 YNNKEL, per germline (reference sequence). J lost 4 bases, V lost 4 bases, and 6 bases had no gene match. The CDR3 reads CASSLTSLGETQYF. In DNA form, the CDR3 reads TGTGCCAGCAGCCTGACTAGCCTAGGAGAGACCCAGTACTTC.

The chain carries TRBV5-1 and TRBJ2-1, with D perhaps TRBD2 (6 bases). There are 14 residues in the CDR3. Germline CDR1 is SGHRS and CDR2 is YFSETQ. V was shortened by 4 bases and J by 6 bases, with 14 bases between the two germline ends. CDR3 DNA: TGCGCCAGCAGCCGCGGGGCAGCCGCCAATGAGCAGTTCTTC. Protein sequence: CASSRGAAANEQFF.

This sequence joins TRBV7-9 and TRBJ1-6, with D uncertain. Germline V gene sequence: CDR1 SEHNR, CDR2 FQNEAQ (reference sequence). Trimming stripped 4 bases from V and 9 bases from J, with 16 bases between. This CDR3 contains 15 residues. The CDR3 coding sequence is TGTGCCAGCAGCTCCCGAAGAACCGATAGTTCACCCCTCCACTTT. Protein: CASSSRRTDSSPLHF.

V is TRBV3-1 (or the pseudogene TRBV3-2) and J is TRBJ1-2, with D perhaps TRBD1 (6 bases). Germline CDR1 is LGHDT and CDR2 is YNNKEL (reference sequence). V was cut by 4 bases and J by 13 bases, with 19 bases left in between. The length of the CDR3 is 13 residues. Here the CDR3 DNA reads TGTGCCAGCAGCCTCCTACGAGGGGGACCCCCCACCTTC. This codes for CASSLLRGGPPTF.

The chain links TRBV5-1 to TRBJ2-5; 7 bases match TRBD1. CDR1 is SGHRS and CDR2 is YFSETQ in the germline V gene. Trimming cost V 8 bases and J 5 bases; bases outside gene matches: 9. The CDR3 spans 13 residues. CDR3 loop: CASSTGVGETQYF. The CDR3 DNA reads TGCGCCAGTTCCACAGGGGTAGGGGAGACCCAGTACTTC.

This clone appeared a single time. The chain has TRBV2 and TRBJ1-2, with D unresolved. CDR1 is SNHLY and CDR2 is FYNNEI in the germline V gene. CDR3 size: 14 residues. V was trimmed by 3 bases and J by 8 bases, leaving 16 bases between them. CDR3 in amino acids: CASSEFREVEGYTF. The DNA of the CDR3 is TGTGCCAGCAGTGAGTTCCGGGAAGTGGAGGGCTACACCTTC.

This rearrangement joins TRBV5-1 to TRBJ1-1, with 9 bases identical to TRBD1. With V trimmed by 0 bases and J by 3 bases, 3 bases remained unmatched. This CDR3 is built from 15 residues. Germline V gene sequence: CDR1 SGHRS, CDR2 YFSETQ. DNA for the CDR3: TGCGCCAGCAGCTTGGATGGACAGGGGTACACTGAAGCTTTCTTT. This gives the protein CASSLDGQGYTEAFF.

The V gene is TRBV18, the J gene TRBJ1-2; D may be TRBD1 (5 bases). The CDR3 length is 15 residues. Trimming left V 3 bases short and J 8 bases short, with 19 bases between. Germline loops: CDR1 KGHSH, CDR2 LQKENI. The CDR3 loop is CASSPTSGAPLGYTF. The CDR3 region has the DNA TGTGCCAGCTCACCCACGAGTGGGGCCCCGTTAGGCTACACCTTC. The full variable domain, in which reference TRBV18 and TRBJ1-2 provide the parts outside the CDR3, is NAGVMQNPRHLVRRRGQEARLRCSPMKGHSHVYWYRQLPEEGLKFMVYLQKENIIDESGMPKERFSAEFPKEGPSILRIQQVVRGDSAAYFCASSPTSGAPLGYTFGSGTRLTVV.

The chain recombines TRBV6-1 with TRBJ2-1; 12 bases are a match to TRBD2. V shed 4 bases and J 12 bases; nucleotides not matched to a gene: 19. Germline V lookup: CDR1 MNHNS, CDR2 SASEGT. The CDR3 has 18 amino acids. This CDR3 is CASSATGIWTSGKRGQFF. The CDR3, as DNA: TGTGCCAGCAGTGCGACAGGGATTTGGACTAGCGGGAAACGAGGGCAGTTCTTC.